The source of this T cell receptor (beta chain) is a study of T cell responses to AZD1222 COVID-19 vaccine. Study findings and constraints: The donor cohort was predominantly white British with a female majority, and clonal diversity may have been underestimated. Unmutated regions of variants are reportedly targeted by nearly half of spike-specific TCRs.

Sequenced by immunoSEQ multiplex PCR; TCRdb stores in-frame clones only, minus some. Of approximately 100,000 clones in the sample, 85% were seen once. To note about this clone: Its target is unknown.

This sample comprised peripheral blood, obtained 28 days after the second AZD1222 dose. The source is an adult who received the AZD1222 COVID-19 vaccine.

The CDR3 DNA is TGTGCCAGCAGCTTTGGGGGCCTCTCCTACGAGCAGTACTTC. Its protein is CASSFGGLSYEQYF. V and J are TRBV5-5 and TRBJ2-7, with TRBD1 as a possible D gene (6 bases). This CDR3 region has 14 residues. The V gene lost 2 bases and the J gene lost 0 bases, with 9 bases spanning the gap. CDR1 is SGHKS, CDR2 YYEKEE, per germline (reference sequence). The full variable domain, in which reference TRBV5-5 and TRBJ2-7 provide the parts outside the CDR3, is DAGVTQSPTHLIKTRGQQVTLRCSPISGHKSVSWYQQVLGQGPQFIFQYYEKEERGRGNFPDRFSARQFPNYSSELNVNALLLGDSALYLCASSFGGLSYEQYFGPGTRLTVT.